A single sample is the source of the 9 T cell receptor beta chains below, sequenced in a study of cytomegalovirus exposure and HLA in healthy donors. The PCR employed 60 Vbeta primers together with 13 Jbeta primers. Assay: immunoSEQ multiplex PCR; the TCRdb copy retains only in-frame clones and omits some. The table includes 130,000 or so clones, around 70% detected once. The sample was PBMCs. These receptors originate from a woman in her forties in good health and CMV-seropositive.

This sequence joins TRBV4-3 and TRBJ2-5; 7 bases line up with TRBD1. With 0 bases clipped from V and 4 bases from J, the junction kept 11 bases outside the gene matches. The germline CDR1 and CDR2 sequences are LGHNA and YSLEER. This CDR3 is 17 amino acids long. The CDR3 DNA sequence: TGCGCCAGCAGCCAAGAAGTGAGACAGGGATCCCCAGAGACCCAGTACTTC. It codes for CASSQEVRQGSPETQYF.

This chain's CDR3 is CASRARGMNTGELFF. CDR3 bases: TGTGCCAGCAGGGCACGAGGGATGAACACCGGGGAGCTGTTTTTT. The V gene is TRBV5-6, the J gene TRBJ2-2; D is perhaps TRBD2 (5 bases). CDR3 size: 15 residues. V lost 5 bases to trimming and J lost 1 base, with 12 bases between them. CDR1 and CDR2 from the germline V gene are SGHDT and YYEEEE.

This clone counts as medium-sized. This chain uses TRBV11-2 with TRBJ1-1, with 7 bases aligning to TRBD1. Trimming removed 5 bases from V and 1 base from J; junction bases left unmatched: 13. The CDR3 length is 17 residues. The germline gives CDR1 SGHAT, CDR2 FQNNGV. The CDR3 region is CASSPRDSNRGNTEAFF. The CDR3 DNA is TGTGCCAGCAGCCCCCGGGACAGCAATCGCGGGAACACTGAAGCTTTCTTT.

With respect to this clone: The same CDR3 can be traced to other DNA sequences in this sample. The chain joins TRBV7-9 to TRBJ1-5; no clear D. Trimming cost V 5 bases and J 1 base, with 9 bases left between them. The CDR3 has 14 amino acids. The germline V gene encodes CDR1 SEHNR and CDR2 FQNEAQ (reference sequence). For the CDR3, the DNA is TGTGCCAGCAGCCTCACAGAGAGCAATCAGCCCCAGCATTTT. This codes for CASSLTESNQPQHF.

This chain connects TRBV7-2 to TRBJ2-7; 10 bases align to TRBD2. This CDR3 contains 14 residues. The germline V gene has CDR1 SGHTA and CDR2 FQGNSA. Germline trimming cut 4 bases from V and 6 bases from J; bases unmatched to any gene: 6. CDR3 bases: TGTGCCAGCAGCTCTAGCGGGGGCTCCCTCGAGCAGTACTTC. Protein product: CASSSSGGSLEQYF.

This chain joins TRBV7-2 and TRBJ1-3, with 9 bases that match TRBD1. Looked up from germline, CDR1 is SGHTA and CDR2 is FQGNSA. Trimming removed 7 bases from V and 1 base from J; junction bases left unmatched: 5. The CDR3 consists of 15 residues. CDR3 nucleotide sequence: TGTGCCAGCACCCTTGACAGGGGGTCTGGAAACACCATATATTTT. It codes for CASTLDRGSGNTIYF.

This chain links TRBV5-1 with TRBJ2-2; 10 bases line up with TRBD1. V was clipped by 5 bases and J by 6 bases; unmatched bases: 10. From germline, CDR1 is SGHRS and CDR2 YFSETQ. This CDR3 has 16 residues. CDR3 sequence (DNA): TGCGCCAGCAGTGGACCCGGGACAGGGGATTCCGGGGAGCTGTTTTTT. The encoded protein is CASSGPGTGDSGELFF.

V and J are TRBV4-3 and TRBJ2-5; D is possibly TRBD2 (6 bases). The J call is in doubt because the DNA end fits TRBJ2-7 better. CDR3 size: 16 residues. The germline CDR1 and CDR2 sequences are LGHNA and YSLEER. The CDR3 loop reads CASSQDRGLDTYEQYF. The CDR3 bases are TGCGCCAGCAGCCAAGATCGGGGGTTAGATACCTACGAGCAGTACTTC.

This chain links TRBV6-1 with TRBJ1-4, with TRBD1 identical over 9 bases. This CDR3 spans 15 amino acids. J lost 6 bases, V lost 4 bases, and 6 bases had no gene match. Germline CDR1 and CDR2: MNHNS and SASEGT. The CDR3 protein is CASSGHTGGDEKLFF. The CDR3 nucleotides are TGTGCCAGCAGTGGACACACAGGGGGCGATGAAAAACTGTTTTTT.